This TCR beta chain was identified during a study of radiation and T cells in renal cell carcinoma. Study observations and caveats: From baseline, blood top tumor clonotypes peaked at 2 weeks post-radiation.

To note about this clone: The antigen is undetermined.

This CDR3 spans 15 amino acids. V was clipped by 1 base and J by 5 bases; unmatched bases: 7. The germline gives CDR1 SNHLY, CDR2 FYNNEI. Using immunoSEQ multiplex PCR, the repertoire was profiled, and TCRdb retains in-frame clones only, with some absent. Altogether approximately 83,000 clones are present, roughly 80% being singletons, with the ten largest covering around 9.4%. Stated time point: blood 4 weeks post-SBRT, at nephrectomy. The treatment is: 15 Gy SBRT to primary tumor, nephrectomy 4 weeks later. Nephrectomy followed 15 Gy stereotactic body radiation by 4 weeks. The patient's renal cell carcinoma had clear cell pathology.

The chain recombines TRBV2 with TRBJ2-7; 8 bases line up with TRBD2. This TCR was sampled from a man aged 45 to 65 with renal cell carcinoma. This specimen consisted of blood, obtained from a patient whose treatment included radiotherapy and nephrectomy. The CDR3 DNA follows: TGTGCCAGCAGTGAAGGACGAGCGGGAGTTGACGAGCAGTACTTC. This encodes CASSEGRAGVDEQYF.